The TCR beta chain described here comes from a study of blood T cell repertoires in COVID-19. Study context: Samples taken during acute and convalescent COVID-19 were collected in the United States, Italy and Spain. The cDNA or gDNA used as material had been derived from T cells, B-cell-depleted T cells, or PBMCs.

Source study methods: Using reference gene primer amplification, nucleated cell counts were estimated. Some clones are missing from TCRdb's copy, which holds only in-frame ones; the method was immunoSEQ multiplex PCR. The V and J calls and clone size were taken over from that table, and D and trimming were inferred from the DNA. This table has some 250,000 clones, approximately 82% appearing once. V gave up 3 bases and J gave up 7 bases, with 9 bases separating them. Germline V gene data show CDR1 as ENHRY and CDR2 as SYGVKD. There are 12 residues in the CDR3. Sequences were obtained from peripheral blood. The chain employs TRBV10-3 and TRBJ1-2; D ambiguous. The clonotype originates from a young man who had recovered from COVID-19. This CDR3 is CAISDIGGGYTF. In nucleotides, the CDR3 is TGTGCCATCAGTGACATAGGAGGTGGCTACACCTTC.